This T cell receptor beta chain came from a study of blood T cells in healthy people across ages. Whole-study findings and limits: Considered underestimates were the diversity estimates obtained from one million T cells.

CDR1 and CDR2 from the germline V gene are WSHSY and SAAADI. V shed 8 bases and J 11 bases; nucleotides not matched to a gene: 12. The CDR3 has 14 residues. The draw of peripheral blood yielded roughly 9.4 milliliters from each donor. Comment on this clonotype: Its antigen is as yet unknown.

A J-beta primer mix and a sample-barcoded 5' primer were used in a second PCR of roughly 6 to 11 cycles. A template-switch adaptor containing 12 random nucleotides labeled each cDNA molecule. MiXCR, applied by TCRdb to the 5' RACE reads, yields one record per CDR3 protein. The table shows about 830,000 distinct CDR3 sequences, with approximately 59% occurring only once. The chain is built from TRBV10-2 and TRBJ2-5; 12 nucleotides line up with TRBD1. Sequenced: blood. The receptor comes from a man aged 25 to 40 in good health. The CDR3, as DNA: TGCGCCAGCGGGAACCGGGACAGGGGGCGAGTGCAGTACTTC. It yields the protein CASGNRDRGRVQYF.